This is a list of T cell receptor beta chains from one sample in a study of blood T cell repertoires in COVID-19. Using immunoSEQ multiplex PCR, the repertoire was profiled, and TCRdb retains in-frame clones only, with some absent. The sample yields about 69,000 clones, about four fifths seen once. The sample taken for sequencing was peripheral blood. These receptors all stem from a woman of 80 years or more with acute or convalescent COVID-19. Each CDR3 is given without its conserved first and last residue. Each record gives: CDR3 protein, clone size, V gene, D gene. The D gene is left open where the match is weak. A clone size is listed for some rows: how often the clone was seen (once, few, many), or a class if it is expanded.

CDR3aa: SVGRGGYGYT; abundance: many; v_gene: TRBV29-1; d_gene: NA
CDR3aa: ASSARQGADITEAF; abundance: NA; v_gene: TRBV19; d_gene: TRBD1
CDR3aa: ASSQGELGMGTDTQY; abundance: NA; v_gene: TRBV4-2; d_gene: NA
CDR3aa: ASSRNGGAFEQF; abundance: NA; v_gene: TRBV6-5; d_gene: TRBD2
CDR3aa: ASSSRWLGASETQY; abundance: few; v_gene: TRBV6-5; d_gene: NA
CDR3aa: ASSPGTGNQETQY; abundance: NA; v_gene: TRBV5-1; d_gene: TRBD1
CDR3aa: ASSFRGPGTEAF; abundance: NA; v_gene: TRBV5-4; d_gene: TRBD1
CDR3aa: ASTTGGRDTEAF; abundance: NA; v_gene: TRBV2; d_gene: TRBD1
CDR3aa: ASSESTAPYEQY; abundance: NA; v_gene: TRBV25-1; d_gene: NA
CDR3aa: ASSSPTVSSYEQY; abundance: NA; v_gene: TRBV5-1; d_gene: NA
CDR3aa: ASGAQETQY; abundance: NA; v_gene: TRBV6-5; d_gene: NA
CDR3aa: ASSDSSRVGGYT; abundance: NA; v_gene: TRBV6-4; d_gene: NA
CDR3aa: ASSLKGEGVYGYT; abundance: NA; v_gene: TRBV6-5; d_gene: NA
CDR3aa: ASSYSTGGAAYEQY; abundance: NA; v_gene: TRBV6-6; d_gene: NA
CDR3aa: ASTRDNHNSPLH; abundance: NA; v_gene: TRBV9; d_gene: NA
CDR3aa: ASSPRTGKPGANVLT; abundance: NA; v_gene: TRBV5-4; d_gene: NA
CDR3aa: ASRVIRGGQETQY; abundance: NA; v_gene: TRBV19; d_gene: TRBD2
CDR3aa: ASSYSRDRVLYEQY; abundance: NA; v_gene: TRBV6-6; d_gene: TRBD1
CDR3aa: AWSTGNKDSPLH; abundance: NA; v_gene: TRBV30; d_gene: NA
CDR3aa: ASSLGLAGQETQY; abundance: NA; v_gene: TRBV11-3; d_gene: TRBD2
CDR3aa: ASTFLGGASPLH; abundance: NA; v_gene: TRBV6-5; d_gene: TRBD1
CDR3aa: AAGAGDTQY; abundance: NA; v_gene: TRBV30; d_gene: NA
CDR3aa: ASTLDRRNTEAF; abundance: few; v_gene: TRBV4-1; d_gene: NA
CDR3aa: ASSIIPGQTTYGYT; abundance: few; v_gene: TRBV19; d_gene: NA
CDR3aa: ASSLLQGNYGYT; abundance: once; v_gene: TRBV11-2; d_gene: TRBD1
CDR3aa: ASSLWSPATNEKLF; abundance: NA; v_gene: TRBV5-1; d_gene: NA